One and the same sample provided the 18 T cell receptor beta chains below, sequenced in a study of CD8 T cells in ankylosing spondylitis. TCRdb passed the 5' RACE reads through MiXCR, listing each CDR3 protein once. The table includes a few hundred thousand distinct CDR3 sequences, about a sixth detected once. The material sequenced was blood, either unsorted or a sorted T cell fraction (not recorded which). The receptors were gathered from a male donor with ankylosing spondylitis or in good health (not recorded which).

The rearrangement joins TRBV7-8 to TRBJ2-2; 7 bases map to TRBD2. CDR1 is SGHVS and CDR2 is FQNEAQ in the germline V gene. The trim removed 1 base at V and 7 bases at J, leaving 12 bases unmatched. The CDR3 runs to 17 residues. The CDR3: CASSLVLAGEDDGELFF. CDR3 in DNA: TGTGCCAGCAGCTTAGTTTTGGCGGGAGAGGACGACGGGGAGCTGTTTTTT. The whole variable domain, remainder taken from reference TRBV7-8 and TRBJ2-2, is GAGVSQSPRYKVAKRGQDVALRCDPISGHVSLFWYQQALGQGPEFLTYFQNEAQLDKSGLPSDRFFAERPEGSVSTLKIQRTQQEDSAVYLCASSLVLAGEDDGELFFGEGSRLTVL.

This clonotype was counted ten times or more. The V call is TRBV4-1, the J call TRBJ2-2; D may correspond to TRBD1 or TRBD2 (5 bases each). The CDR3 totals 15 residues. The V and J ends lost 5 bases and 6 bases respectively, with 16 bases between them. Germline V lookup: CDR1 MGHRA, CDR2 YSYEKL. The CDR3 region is CASSGRGEVAGELFF. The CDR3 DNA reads TGCGCCAGCAGCGGTCGGGGCGAGGTCGCCGGGGAGCTGTTTTTT.

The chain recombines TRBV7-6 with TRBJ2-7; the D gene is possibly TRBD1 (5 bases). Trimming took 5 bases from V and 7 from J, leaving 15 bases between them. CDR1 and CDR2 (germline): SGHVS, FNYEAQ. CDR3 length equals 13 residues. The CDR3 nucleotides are TGTGCCAGCAGCCAAAACGGTAGGGGTGAGCAGTACTTC. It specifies CASSQNGRGEQYF.

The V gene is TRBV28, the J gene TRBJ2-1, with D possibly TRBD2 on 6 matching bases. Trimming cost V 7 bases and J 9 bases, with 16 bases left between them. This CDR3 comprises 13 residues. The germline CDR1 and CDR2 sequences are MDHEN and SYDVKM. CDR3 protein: CASNPGGDPEQFF. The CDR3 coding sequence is TGTGCCAGCAACCCCGGAGGGGATCCTGAGCAGTTCTTC. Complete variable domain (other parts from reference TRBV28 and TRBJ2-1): DVKVTQSSRYLVKRTGEKVFLECVQDMDHENMFWYRQDPGLGLRLIYFSYDVKMKEKGDIPEGYSVSREKKERFSLILESASTNQTSMYLCASNPGGDPEQFFGPGTRLTVL.

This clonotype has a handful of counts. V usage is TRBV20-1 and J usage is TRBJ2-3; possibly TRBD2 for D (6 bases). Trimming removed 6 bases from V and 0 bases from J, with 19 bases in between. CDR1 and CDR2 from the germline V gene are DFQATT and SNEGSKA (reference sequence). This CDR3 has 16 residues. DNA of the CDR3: TGCAGTGCCCAACCCCGACGCGGGACTAGCACAGATACGCAGTATTTT. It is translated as CSAQPRRGTSTDTQYF.

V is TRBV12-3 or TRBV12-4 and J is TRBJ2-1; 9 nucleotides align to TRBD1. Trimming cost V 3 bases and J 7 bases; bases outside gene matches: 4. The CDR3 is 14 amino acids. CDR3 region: CASSLGTGRNEQFF. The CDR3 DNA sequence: TGTGCCAGCAGTTTGGGGACAGGGCGGAATGAGCAGTTCTTC.

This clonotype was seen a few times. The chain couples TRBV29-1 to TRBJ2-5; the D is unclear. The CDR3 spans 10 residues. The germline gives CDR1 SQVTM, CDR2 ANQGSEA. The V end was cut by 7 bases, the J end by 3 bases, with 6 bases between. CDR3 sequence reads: CSGTEETQYF. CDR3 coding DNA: TGCAGCGGGACCGAAGAGACCCAGTACTTC.

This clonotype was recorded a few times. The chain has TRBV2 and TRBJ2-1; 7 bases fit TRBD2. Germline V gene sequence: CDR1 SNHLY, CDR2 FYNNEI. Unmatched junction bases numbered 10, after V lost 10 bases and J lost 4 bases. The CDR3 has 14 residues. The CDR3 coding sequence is TGTGCCATCGAAGCTAGCGGCTCATACAATGAGCAGTTCTTC. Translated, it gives CAIEASGSYNEQFF.

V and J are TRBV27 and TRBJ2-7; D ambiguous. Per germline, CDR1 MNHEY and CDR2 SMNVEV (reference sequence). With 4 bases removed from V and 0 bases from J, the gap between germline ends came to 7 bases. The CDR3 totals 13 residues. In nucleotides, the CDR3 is TGTGCCAGCAGTTGGGGTAGCTCCTACGAGCAGTACTTC. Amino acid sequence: CASSWGSSYEQYF.

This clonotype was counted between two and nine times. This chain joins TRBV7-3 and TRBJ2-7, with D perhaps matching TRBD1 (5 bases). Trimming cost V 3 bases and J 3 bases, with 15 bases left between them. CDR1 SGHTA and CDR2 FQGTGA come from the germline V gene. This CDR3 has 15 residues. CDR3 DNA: TGTGCCAGCAGCTTGTTGTTAGGGGTAAACTACGAGCAGTACTTC. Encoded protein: CASSLLLGVNYEQYF.

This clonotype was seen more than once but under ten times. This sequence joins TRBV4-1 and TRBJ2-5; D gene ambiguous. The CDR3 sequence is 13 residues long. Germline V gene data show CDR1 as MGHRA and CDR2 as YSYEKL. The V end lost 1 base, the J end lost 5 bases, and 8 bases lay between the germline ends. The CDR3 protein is CASSQASRETQYF. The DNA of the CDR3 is TGCGCCAGCAGCCAAGCTTCCAGGGAGACCCAGTACTTC.

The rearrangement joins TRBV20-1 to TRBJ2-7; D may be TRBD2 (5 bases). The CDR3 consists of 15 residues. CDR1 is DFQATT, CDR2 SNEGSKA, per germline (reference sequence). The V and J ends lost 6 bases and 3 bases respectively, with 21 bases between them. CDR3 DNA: TGCAGTGCGAAGGATCTAGCCGGGAAAGACTACGAGCAGTACTTC. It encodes CSAKDLAGKDYEQYF.

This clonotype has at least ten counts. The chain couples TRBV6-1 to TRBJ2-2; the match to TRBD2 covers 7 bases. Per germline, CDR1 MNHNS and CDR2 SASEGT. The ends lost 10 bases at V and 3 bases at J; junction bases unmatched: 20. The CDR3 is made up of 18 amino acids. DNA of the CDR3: TGTGCCACCAGGACGCGGAGACTTTGGGGGGGAGACACCGGGGAGCTGTTTTTT. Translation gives CATRTRRLWGGDTGELFF.

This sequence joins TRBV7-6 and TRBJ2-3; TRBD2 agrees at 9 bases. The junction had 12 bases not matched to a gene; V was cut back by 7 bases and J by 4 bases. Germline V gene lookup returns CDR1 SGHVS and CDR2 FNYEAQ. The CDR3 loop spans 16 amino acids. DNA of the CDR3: TGTGCCAGCACCACCGAGGCGGGAGGGTATGCAGATACGCAGTATTTT. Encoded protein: CASTTEAGGYADTQYF.

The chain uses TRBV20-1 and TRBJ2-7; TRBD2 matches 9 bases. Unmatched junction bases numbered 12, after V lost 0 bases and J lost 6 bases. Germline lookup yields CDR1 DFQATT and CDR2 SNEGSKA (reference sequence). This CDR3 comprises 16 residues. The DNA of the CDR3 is TGCAGTGCTAGAGACATAGCGGGAGCAAATCGAGCCGAGCAGTACTTC. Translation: CSARDIAGANRAEQYF.

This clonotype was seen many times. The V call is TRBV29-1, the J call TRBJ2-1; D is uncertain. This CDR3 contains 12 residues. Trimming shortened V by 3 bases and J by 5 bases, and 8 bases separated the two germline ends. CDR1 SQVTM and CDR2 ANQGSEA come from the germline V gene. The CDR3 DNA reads TGCAGCGTTGAGGCCTTAAACAATGAGCAGTTCTTC. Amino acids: CSVEALNNEQFF.

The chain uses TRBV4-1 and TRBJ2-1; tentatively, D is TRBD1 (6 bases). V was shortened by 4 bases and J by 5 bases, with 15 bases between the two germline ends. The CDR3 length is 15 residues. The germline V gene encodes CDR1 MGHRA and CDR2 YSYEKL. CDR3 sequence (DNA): TGCGCCAGCAGCCCCCACAGGGATGGAGACAATGAGCAGTTCTTC. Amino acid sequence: CASSPHRDGDNEQFF.

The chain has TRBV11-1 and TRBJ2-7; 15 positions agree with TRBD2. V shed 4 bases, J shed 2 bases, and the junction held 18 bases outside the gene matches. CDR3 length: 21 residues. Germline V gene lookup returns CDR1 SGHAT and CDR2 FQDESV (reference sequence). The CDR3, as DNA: TGTGCCAGCAGCTCCGAGGGACTAGCGGGAGGTACCTTCCTTCCGACCTACGAGCAGTACTTC. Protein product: CASSSEGLAGGTFLPTYEQYF.